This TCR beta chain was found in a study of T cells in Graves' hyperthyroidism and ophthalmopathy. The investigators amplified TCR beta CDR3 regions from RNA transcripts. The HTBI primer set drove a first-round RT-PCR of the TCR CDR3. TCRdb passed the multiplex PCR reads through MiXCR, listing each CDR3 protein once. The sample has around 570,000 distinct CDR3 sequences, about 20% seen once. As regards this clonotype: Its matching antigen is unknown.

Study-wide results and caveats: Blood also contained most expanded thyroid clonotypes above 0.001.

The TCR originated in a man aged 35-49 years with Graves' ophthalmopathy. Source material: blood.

Here the CDR3 reads CASGYPPTGTSGVAYNEQFF. CDR3 bases: TGTGCCAGCGGATACCCCCCTACCGGGACTAGCGGGGTAGCCTACAATGAGCAGTTCTTC. The chain links TRBV11-2 to TRBJ2-1; 13 nucleotides align to TRBD2. V was clipped by 8 bases and J by 2 bases; unmatched bases: 18. Germline lookup yields CDR1 SGHAT and CDR2 FQNNGV. The CDR3 totals 20 residues.